The clone carrying this TCR beta chain has ten or more counts. Antigen: not known. The data were obtained in a study of blood T cells in healthy people across ages. General observations from the study: The diversity estimates, figures obtained from one million T cells, were considered underestimates.

Germline CDR1 DFQATT, CDR2 SNEGSKA (reference sequence). The V gene end was trimmed by 3 bases and the J gene end by 5 bases; junction bases not matched to a gene: 5. The CDR3 is 14 amino acids. The use of a sample-barcoded 5' primer and a J-beta primer mix characterized a second PCR of about 7 to 12 cycles. TCRdb called the 5' RACE reads again in MiXCR, with one record for every CDR3 protein. The sample gives around 1.7 million distinct CDR3 sequences, approximately 28% of which show up once; roughly 8.2% is in the top ten. V usage is TRBV20-1 and J usage is TRBJ2-5; 11 bases align to TRBD1. Sequences were obtained from blood. This sequence originates from a woman aged 25-40 years in good health. This CDR3 is CSASYGTGGETQYF. As DNA, the CDR3 is TGCAGTGCTAGCTACGGGACAGGGGGTGAGACCCAGTACTTC.